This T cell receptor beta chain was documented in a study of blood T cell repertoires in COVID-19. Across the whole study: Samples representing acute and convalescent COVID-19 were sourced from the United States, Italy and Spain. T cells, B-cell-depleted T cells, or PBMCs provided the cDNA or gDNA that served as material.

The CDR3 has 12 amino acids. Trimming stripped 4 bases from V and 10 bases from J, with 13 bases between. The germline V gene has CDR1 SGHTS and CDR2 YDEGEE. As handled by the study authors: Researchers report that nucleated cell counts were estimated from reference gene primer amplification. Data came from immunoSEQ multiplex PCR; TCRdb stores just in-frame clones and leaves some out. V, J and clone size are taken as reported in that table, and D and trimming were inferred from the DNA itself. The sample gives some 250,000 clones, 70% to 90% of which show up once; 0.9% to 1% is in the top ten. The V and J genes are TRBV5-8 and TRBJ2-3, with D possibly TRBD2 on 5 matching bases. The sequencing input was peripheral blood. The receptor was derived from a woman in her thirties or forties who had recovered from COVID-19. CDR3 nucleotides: TGTGCCAGCAGCCCGGACTGGTTGGCGCAGTATTTT. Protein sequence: CASSPDWLAQYF.